The 17 T cell receptor beta chains below come from one sample, sequenced in a study of long-term antiretroviral therapy in people with HIV (dated by TCRdb to between 2020 and 2023). The immunoSEQ hsTCRB v3.0 assay was used at survey level resolution to sequence the TRB variable region. TCRdb retrieved this table from immuneACCESS and kept in-frame rearrangements only. Not all clones are present; in checked studies, unresolved V genes account for under half, and no reason is known for the remainder. The sample table lists around 20,000 clones, around three quarters of them with a count of one. The ten largest clones take up 6.5% to 7.5% of the sample. Specimen: unsorted PBMCs, collected 2.2 years after starting antiretroviral therapy. Receptors originate from a man between 45 and 60 years old with HIV.

This rearrangement joins TRBV11-3 to TRBJ1-1; D remains ambiguous. V was trimmed by 4 bases and J by 7 bases, leaving 10 bases between them. CDR3 length equals 12 residues. The germline CDR1 and CDR2 sequences are SGHNT and YENEEA. CDR3 nucleotide sequence: TGTGCCAGCAGCTGGAACGGAATTGAAGCTTTCTTT. Amino acid sequence: CASSWNGIEAFF.

The chain carries TRBV4-3 and TRBJ2-2; D call uncertain. This CDR3 comprises 17 residues. Trimming pared 0 bases from V and 0 bases from J, leaving 11 bases between. CDR1 and CDR2 (germline): LGHNA, YSLEER. CDR3 coding DNA: TGCGCCAGCAGCCAAGATACAGCGCTCGCGAACACCGGGGAGCTGTTTTTT. It yields the protein CASSQDTALANTGELFF.

The chain is built from TRBV5-1 and TRBJ1-1; weak D call: TRBD1 (5 bases). V lost 3 bases and J lost 1, with 10 bases in between. Germline V gene sequence: CDR1 SGHRS, CDR2 YFSETQ. This CDR3 spans 14 amino acids. The chain's CDR3 is CASSWTGGNTEAFF. The CDR3 region has the DNA TGCGCCAGCAGCTGGACGGGGGGGAACACTGAAGCTTTCTTT. The entire variable domain, with the rest obtained from reference TRBV5-1 and TRBJ1-1, is as follows: KAGVTQTPRYLIKTRGQQVTLSCSPISGHRSVSWYQQTPGQGLQFLFEYFSETQRNKGNFPGRFSGRQFSNSRSEMNVSTLELGDSALYLCASSWTGGNTEAFFGQGTRLTVV.

The chain recombines TRBV27 with TRBJ2-7; D unresolved. V shed 3 bases and J shed 1 base, with 10 bases lying between them. CDR3 length: 14 amino acids. The germline gives CDR1 MNHEY, CDR2 SMNVEV (reference sequence). The CDR3 region is CASSLAVNSYEQYF. In nucleotides, the CDR3 is TGTGCCAGCAGTTTGGCTGTAAATTCCTACGAGCAGTACTTC.

The V and J genes are TRBV28 and TRBJ2-7; D is possibly TRBD1 (5 bases). V was clipped by 2 bases and J by 0 bases, with 14 bases between them. This CDR3 contains 16 residues. CDR1 MDHEN and CDR2 SYDVKM come from the germline V gene. CDR3 loop: CASSLRGTSGSYEQYF. The DNA of the CDR3 is TGTGCCAGCAGTTTAAGGGGAACGTCGGGCTCCTACGAGCAGTACTTC.

V gene TRBV7-9 combines with J gene TRBJ1-1, with D maybe TRBD1 (5 bases). The V end was cut by 7 bases, the J end by 5 bases, with 17 bases between. The germline V gene has CDR1 SEHNR and CDR2 FQNEAQ (reference sequence). This CDR3 is 14 amino acids long. The CDR3 reads CASNKGEAGTEAFF. The CDR3 DNA reads TGTGCCAGCAACAAAGGGGAAGCTGGGACTGAAGCTTTCTTT.

V usage is TRBV18 and J usage is TRBJ2-3; 7 nucleotides align to TRBD1. CDR3 length: 15 residues. Germline V gene sequence: CDR1 KGHSH, CDR2 LQKENI. Germline trimming cut 3 bases from V and 4 bases from J; bases unmatched to any gene: 7. CDR3 sequence: CASSPLTGQADTQYF. The CDR3 DNA reads TGTGCCAGCTCACCGCTGACAGGGCAGGCAGATACGCAGTATTTT.

This clone came up a few times. The genes are TRBV9 and TRBJ2-2; D unclear. Between the trimmed V and J ends, which lost 0 bases and 5 bases, there was a span of 5 bases. The CDR3 is 13 amino acids. The germline CDR1 and CDR2 sequences are SGDLS and YYNGEE. CDR3 DNA sequence: TGTGCCAGCAGCGTAGGGTCAACCGGGGAGCTGTTTTTT. It specifies CASSVGSTGELFF.

The V and J genes are TRBV29-1 and TRBJ2-5; TRBD2 matches 7 bases. The CDR3 runs 15 residues. CDR1 is SQVTM and CDR2 is ANQGSEA in the germline V gene. Trimming at V came to 4 bases and at J to 1 base, leaving 9 bases not matched to a gene. CDR3 sequence (DNA): TGCAGCGTTGGGGCGGGGGAGCTTCCCCAAGAGACCCAGTACTTC. Translation gives CSVGAGELPQETQYF.

This chain joins TRBV6-5 and TRBJ2-7, with D unresolved. The CDR3 spans 15 residues. V was shortened by 5 bases and J by 0 bases, with 14 bases between the two germline ends. Germline CDR1 MNHEY, CDR2 SVGAGI. The CDR3 DNA reads as TGTGCCAGCAGTCGATACGGTGCAGGCTCCTACGAGCAGTACTTC. Encoded protein: CASSRYGAGSYEQYF.

J is TRBJ2-1 and V is TRBV6-6, with 11 positions matching TRBD1. The germline gives CDR1 MNHNY, CDR2 SVGAGI (reference sequence). V was clipped by 6 bases and J by 6 bases; unmatched bases: 7. This CDR3 contains 15 residues. CDR3 amino acids: CASSHAGTGGNEQFF. The CDR3 DNA reads TGTGCCAGCAGCCACGCGGGGACAGGGGGCAATGAGCAGTTCTTC.

The genes are TRBV19 and TRBJ1-1, with 8 positions matching TRBD1. The trim removed 6 bases at V and 4 bases at J, leaving 13 bases unmatched. The germline V gene encodes CDR1 LNHDA and CDR2 SQIVND (reference sequence). The CDR3 is 16 residues long. In DNA form, the CDR3 reads TGTGCCAGTAGACGAGACAGGGGTAGTCCGGTCACTGAAGCTTTCTTT. It translates to CASRRDRGSPVTEAFF.

A few counts support this clone. This chain uses TRBV28 with TRBJ1-1; possible D gene TRBD1, 5 bases. Trimming left V 3 bases short and J 1 base short, with 6 bases between. The germline gives CDR1 MDHEN, CDR2 SYDVKM. This CDR3 contains 13 residues. The DNA for the CDR3 is TGTGCCAGCAGTTTGGGGGAGAACACTGAAGCTTTCTTT. It codes for CASSLGENTEAFF.

J is TRBJ1-3 and V is TRBV7-2; no reliable D call. CDR3 size: 15 residues. Trimming cost V 0 bases and J 4 bases, with 10 bases left between them. The germline V gene encodes CDR1 SGHTA and CDR2 FQGNSA. CDR3 DNA: TGTGCCAGCAGCTTAGCCCCGGGGTACGGAAACACCATATATTTT. This gives the protein CASSLAPGYGNTIYF.

This chain connects TRBV5-1 to TRBJ2-2, with 10 positions matching TRBD1. V was pared by 0 bases and J by 7 bases, with 9 bases of the junction left unmatched. This CDR3 has 17 amino acids. Germline assignment: CDR1 SGHRS and CDR2 YFSETQ. The CDR3 here is CASSLARSGTGVGELFF. The DNA of the CDR3 is TGCGCCAGCAGCTTGGCGAGATCCGGGACAGGGGTCGGGGAGCTGTTTTTT.

V is TRBV30 and J is TRBJ1-1; D is unclear. Trimming left V 2 bases short and J 4 bases short, with 11 bases between. The CDR3 totals 13 residues. The germline V gene has CDR1 GTSNPN and CDR2 SVGIG (reference sequence). CDR3 nucleotides: TGTGCCTGGAGTAGCGCCCTCGGCACTGAAGCTTTCTTT. Residues: CAWSSALGTEAFF. Combining the CDR3 with reference TRBV30 and TRBJ1-1 gives the whole variable domain SQTIHQWPATLVQPVGSPLSLECTVEGTSNPNLYWYRQAAGRGLQLLFYSVGIGQISSEVPQNLSASRPQDRQFILSSKKLLLSDSGFYLCAWSSALGTEAFFGQGTRLTVV.

The chain employs TRBV18 and TRBJ2-5; possibly TRBD2 for D (6 bases). Trimming stripped 3 bases from V and 1 base from J, with 12 bases between. From germline, CDR1 is KGHSH and CDR2 LQKENI. CDR3 length equals 15 residues. The DNA of the CDR3 is TGTGCCAGCTCACCGCCTAGCGCGTCCCAAGAGACCCAGTACTTC. This translates into CASSPPSASQETQYF.